Listed below are T cell receptor beta chains from one sample, sequenced in a study of CD8 T cells in ankylosing spondylitis. TCRdb fed the 5' RACE reads into MiXCR, producing one record per CDR3 protein. The repertoire holds around 13,000 distinct CDR3 sequences, with about 2.7% as singletons. Specimen: blood, either unsorted or a sorted T cell fraction (not recorded which). These receptors were obtained from a male donor with ankylosing spondylitis or in good health (not recorded which). CDR3s include the opening cysteine and the closing phenylalanine or tryptophan. D genes are given only for firm matches.

j_gene: TRBJ2-3; d_gene: .; v_gene: TRBV9; CDR3aa: CASSVGPKDTQYF
j_gene: TRBJ1-4; d_gene: .; v_gene: TRBV9; CDR3aa: CASSVGWSNEKLFF
j_gene: TRBJ2-5; d_gene: .; v_gene: TRBV9; CDR3aa: CASSPRPGGGETQYF
j_gene: TRBJ1-2; d_gene: TRBD1; v_gene: TRBV9; CDR3aa: CASSVGTGGNYGYTF
j_gene: TRBJ2-2; d_gene: .; v_gene: TRBV9; CDR3aa: CASSAGSTGELFF
j_gene: TRBJ2-1; d_gene: .; v_gene: TRBV9; CDR3aa: CASSVGAGSYNEQFF
j_gene: TRBJ1-2; d_gene: .; v_gene: TRBV9; CDR3aa: CASSPSPYFSYGYTF
j_gene: TRBJ2-2; d_gene: .; v_gene: TRBV9; CDR3aa: CASSVVDLGTGELFF
j_gene: TRBJ2-1; d_gene: TRBD2; v_gene: TRBV9; CDR3aa: CASSVGWGRGPYNEQFF
j_gene: TRBJ2-2; d_gene: .; v_gene: TRBV9; CDR3aa: CASSVGGESTGELFF
j_gene: TRBJ2-1; d_gene: .; v_gene: TRBV9; CDR3aa: CASSVVSRADEQFF
j_gene: TRBJ2-1; d_gene: .; v_gene: TRBV9; CDR3aa: CASSPPRAEQFF
j_gene: TRBJ2-1; d_gene: TRBD2; v_gene: TRBV9; CDR3aa: CASSVATGTSGEQFF
j_gene: TRBJ2-3; d_gene: .; v_gene: TRBV9; CDR3aa: CASSVGASQDTQYF
j_gene: TRBJ2-2; d_gene: .; v_gene: TRBV9; CDR3aa: CASGITGATGELFF
j_gene: TRBJ1-4; d_gene: TRBD1; v_gene: TRBV9; CDR3aa: CASSEGATNEKLFF
j_gene: TRBJ2-3; d_gene: TRBD1; v_gene: TRBV9; CDR3aa: CASSFTGADTQYF
j_gene: TRBJ2-7; d_gene: TRBD1; v_gene: TRBV9; CDR3aa: CASSVGTGGSYEQYF
j_gene: TRBJ2-3; d_gene: .; v_gene: TRBV6-5; CDR3aa: CASSYTRDILSTDTQYF
j_gene: TRBJ2-1; d_gene: .; v_gene: TRBV9; CDR3aa: CASEAGSRNEQFF
j_gene: TRBJ2-1; d_gene: .; v_gene: TRBV9; CDR3aa: CASSKVGTPWGEQFF
j_gene: TRBJ2-3; d_gene: TRBD2; v_gene: TRBV9; CDR3aa: CASSSRGGSTDTQYF
j_gene: TRBJ1-4; d_gene: .; v_gene: TRBV9; CDR3aa: CASSVEIPRGSNEKLFF
j_gene: TRBJ2-1; d_gene: .; v_gene: TRBV9; CDR3aa: CASSGADSYNEQFF
j_gene: TRBJ2-3; d_gene: TRBD2; v_gene: TRBV9; CDR3aa: CASSYGGAAADTQYF
j_gene: TRBJ2-1; d_gene: .; v_gene: TRBV9; CDR3aa: CASSPRGDEQFF
j_gene: TRBJ2-7; d_gene: .; v_gene: TRBV9; CDR3aa: CASSVGESGPYEQYF
j_gene: TRBJ2-1; d_gene: .; v_gene: TRBV9; CDR3aa: CASSVAPGTQRNEQFF
j_gene: TRBJ2-3; d_gene: .; v_gene: TRBV9; CDR3aa: CASSVTSTDTQYF
j_gene: TRBJ1-2; d_gene: .; v_gene: TRBV9; CDR3aa: CASSVGQNNGYTF
j_gene: TRBJ2-1; d_gene: TRBD2; v_gene: TRBV9; CDR3aa: CASSVELAGENEQFF
j_gene: TRBJ2-1; d_gene: TRBD2; v_gene: TRBV9; CDR3aa: CASSAGLAVYNEQFF
j_gene: TRBJ2-3; d_gene: .; v_gene: TRBV9; CDR3aa: CASSVGTVAHTQYF
j_gene: TRBJ2-7; d_gene: .; v_gene: TRBV9; CDR3aa: CASSESGLGNEQYF
j_gene: TRBJ2-3; d_gene: .; v_gene: TRBV9; CDR3aa: CASSLRWADTQYF